This T cell receptor beta chain was captured by sequencing in a study of T-cell reconstitution after alpha-beta-depleted transplantation in children. Preparation of the TCRbeta library involved a method that used unique molecular identifiers. TCRdb reprocessed the PCR reads with MiXCR, giving one entry per CDR3 protein. The table includes some 290,000 distinct CDR3 sequences, approximately 20% detected once. The material was PBMCs, mostly from graft donor cells, obtained 180 days after TCRalphabeta/CD19-depleted stem cell transplant. The sequence was collected from a male patient under 18 who had a stem cell transplant for acute lymphoblastic leukemia, so the T cells may come from the graft donor.

DNA of the CDR3: TGCAGTGCATCTGGACTAGCGGGAGTTAGTGAGCAGTTCTTC. It specifies CSASGLAGVSEQFF. This chain connects TRBV20-1 to TRBJ2-1, with 13 bases lining up with TRBD2. Germline V lookup: CDR1 DFQATT, CDR2 SNEGSKA (reference sequence). Germline trimming cut 6 bases from V and 9 bases from J; bases unmatched to any gene: 8. The CDR3 is 14 residues long.